This T cell receptor beta chain is drawn from a study of CD8+ T cells in alopecia areata. Study in general: Twice a day, 5 to 10 mg of oral tofacitinib was administered to treated patients.

RNA, once extracted, was reverse transcribed into cDNA for use as the sequencing template. Method: immunoSEQ multiplex PCR; TCRdb's copy keeps in-frame clones and lacks some. The sample lists 50,000 to 65,000 clones, under 60% occurring once. The V and J ends lost 6 bases and 3 bases respectively, with 12 bases between them. Germline values: CDR1 MNHEY, CDR2 SMNVEV (reference sequence). CDR3 length: 13 amino acids. This sample's treatment: oral pan-JAK inhibitor, 5-10 mg twice daily. In its sample, this clone was seen a few times. The antigen is not known. Points from the study as a whole: The presence of one nonresponder keeps the tie between baseline CD8+ expansion and response uncertain. Tofacitinib delivered significant drops in scalp clonality and in expanded CD8+ clones among the top 100.

This sample comprised CD8+ T cells sorted from blood, obtained around week 36, from a patient treated with tofacitinib. The origin of this receptor is a human donor with alopecia areata. The chain couples TRBV27 to TRBJ2-7; either TRBD1 or TRBD2 may fit D (5 bases each). This chain's CDR3 is CASSHGTDYEQYF. Here the CDR3 DNA reads TGTGCCAGCAGCCACGGGACGGACTACGAGCAGTACTTC.